A single sample is the source of the 8 T cell receptor beta chains below, sequenced in a study of CD8 T cells in ankylosing spondylitis. Each CDR3 protein gets one entry after TCRdb re-called the 5' RACE reads with MiXCR. The repertoire holds roughly 150,000 distinct CDR3 sequences, with about 32% as singletons. Sequencing was performed on synovial fluid, either unsorted or a sorted T cell fraction (not recorded which). The receptors stem from a male donor with ankylosing spondylitis.

This chain links TRBV4-3 with TRBJ2-3; D call uncertain. Trimming cost V 4 bases and J 5 bases, with 7 bases left between them. There are 12 residues in the CDR3. In germline, CDR1 is LGHNA, CDR2 YSLEER. The CDR3 DNA reads TGCGCCAGCAGCCGATTGGGAGATACGCAGTATTTT. Protein product: CASSRLGDTQYF.

The J gene is TRBJ2-7, the V gene TRBV2, with a possible D match to TRBD1 (6 bases). V was shortened by 4 bases and J by 2 bases, with 15 bases between the two germline ends. This CDR3 spans 15 amino acids. Germline CDR1 is SNHLY and CDR2 is FYNNEI. This CDR3 is CASSGHRARAYEQYF. The CDR3 coding sequence is TGTGCCAGCAGTGGGCACAGGGCTCGCGCCTACGAGCAGTACTTC.

This sequence joins TRBV3-1 and TRBJ2-2, with D tentatively TRBD1 (5 bases). The CDR3 has 12 amino acids. Germline loops: CDR1 LGHDT, CDR2 YNNKEL (reference sequence). V was cut by 7 bases and J by 5 bases, with 8 bases left in between. CDR3 protein: CASNQGTGELFF. The CDR3 coding sequence is TGTGCCAGCAACCAGGGAACCGGGGAGCTGTTTTTT.

The J gene is TRBJ2-3, the V gene TRBV5-1; D is ambiguous. This CDR3 is 17 amino acids long. V was shortened by 5 bases and J by 9 bases, with 28 bases between the two germline ends. Germline assignment: CDR1 SGHRS and CDR2 YFSETQ. The CDR3 loop reads CASSLSRLAPKDLTQYF. Written as DNA, the CDR3 is TGCGCCAGCAGTCTCTCTAGGCTGGCCCCCAAAGATTTGACGCAGTATTTT.

This chain connects TRBV18 to TRBJ1-1; 8 bases match TRBD1. There are 15 residues in the CDR3. Trimming at V came to 4 bases and at J to 1 base, leaving 5 bases not matched to a gene. Per germline, CDR1 KGHSH and CDR2 LQKENI. The CDR3 reads CASSQTGGSNTEAFF. The CDR3 DNA is TGTGCCAGCTCACAAACAGGGGGGTCGAACACTGAAGCTTTCTTT.

The DNA for the CDR3 is TGTGCCAGCAGCGTAGGCGGGACAGGGGATTCACCCCTCCACTTT. Translating gives CASSVGGTGDSPLHF. The chain recombines TRBV9 with TRBJ1-6; 10 bases align to TRBD1. This CDR3 comprises 15 residues. The trim removed 0 bases at V and 8 bases at J, leaving 2 bases unmatched. Per the germline V gene, CDR1 is SGDLS and CDR2 is YYNGEE. The variable domain in full, completed from reference TRBV9 and TRBJ1-6, reads DSGVTQTPKHLITATGQRVTLRCSPRSGDLSVYWYQQSLDQGLQFLIQYYNGEERAKGNILERFSAQQFPDLHSELNLSSLELGDSALYFCASSVGGTGDSPLHFGNGTRLTVT.

The chain employs TRBV5-1 and TRBJ2-5; D perhaps matches TRBD2 (6 bases). Trimming took 2 bases from V and 2 from J, leaving 10 bases between them. The germline CDR1 and CDR2 sequences are SGHRS and YFSETQ. The CDR3 sequence is 14 residues long. The CDR3 region has the DNA TGCGCCAGCAGCTTTAGCGGCCAACAAGAGACCCAGTACTTC. It translates to CASSFSGQQETQYF.

The chain combines TRBV7-9 with TRBJ2-1, with D tentatively TRBD2 (6 bases). Germline CDR1 reads SEHNR; CDR2 reads FQNEAQ (reference sequence). Trimming cost V 5 bases and J 0 bases, with 11 bases left between them. The CDR3 spans 15 residues. The CDR3 DNA reads as TGTGCCAGCAGCCGTAGCGGAAGCTCCTACAATGAGCAGTTCTTC. This translates into CASSRSGSSYNEQFF.